This TCR beta chain was recovered during a study of Ad26.COV2.S vaccination and SARS-CoV-2 variants. Study-wide points: For non-spike TCRs, breadth in vaccine recipients resembled that in placebo recipients.

As to treatment: roughly 18 received Ad26.COV2.S at low or high dose, single or two shots; about 5 received placebo; per-sample allocation not given. Specimen acquisition occurred on day 63 following the initial vaccine or placebo injection. Aged 18-55 years, donor was enrolled in Boston in 2020. As its vector, the vaccine had Ad26, which expressed Wuhan-strain SARS-CoV-2 spike. A note on this clone: The antigen is unknown.

Trimming removed 4 bases at V and 4 bases at J, with 14 bases between. Germline V gene data show CDR1 as LGHNA and CDR2 as YNFKEQ. This CDR3 has 16 amino acids. Libraries were prepared by immunoSEQ multiplex PCR; TCRdb keeps only in-frame clonotypes and omits some of them. The profile shows about 680,000 clones, around 90% of them singletons. This sample comprised peripheral blood, obtained in a trial of Ad26.COV2.S vaccine versus placebo. The V call is TRBV4-2, the J call TRBJ2-6, with D tentatively TRBD1 or TRBD2 (6 bases each). This sequence originates from a person between 18 and 65 years old who received the Ad26.COV2.S COVID-19 vaccine or a placebo. CDR3 in DNA: TGTGCCAGCAGCCCATTTGGGGGGCCGGGGGCCAACGTCCTGACTTTC. As protein: CASSPFGGPGANVLTF.